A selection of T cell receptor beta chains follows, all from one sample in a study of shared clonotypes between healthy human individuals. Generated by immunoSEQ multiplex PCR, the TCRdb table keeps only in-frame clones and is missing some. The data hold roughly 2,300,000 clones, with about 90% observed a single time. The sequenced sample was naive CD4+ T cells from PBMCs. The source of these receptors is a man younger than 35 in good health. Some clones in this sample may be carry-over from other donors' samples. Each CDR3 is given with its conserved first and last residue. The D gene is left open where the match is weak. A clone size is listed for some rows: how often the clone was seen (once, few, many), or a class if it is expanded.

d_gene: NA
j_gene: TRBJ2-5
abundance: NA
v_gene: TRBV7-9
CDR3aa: CASSFGVYKYQETQYF
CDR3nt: TGTGCCAGCAGCTTCGGAGTTTACAAGTACCAAGAGACCCAGTACTTC

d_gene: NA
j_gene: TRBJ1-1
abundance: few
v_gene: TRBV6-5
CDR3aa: CASGRTMWNTEAFF
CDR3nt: TGTGCCAGCGGGCGGACAATGTGGAACACTGAAGCTTTCTTT

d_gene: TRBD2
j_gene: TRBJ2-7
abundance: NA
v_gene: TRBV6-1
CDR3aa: CASSEGLAGYEQYF
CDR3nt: TGTGCCAGCAGTGAAGGACTAGCGGGTTACGAGCAGTACTTC

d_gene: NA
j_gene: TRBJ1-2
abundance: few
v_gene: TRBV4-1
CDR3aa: CASSQPDRDYGYTF
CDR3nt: TGCGCCAGCAGCCAGCCGGACAGAGACTATGGCTACACCTTC

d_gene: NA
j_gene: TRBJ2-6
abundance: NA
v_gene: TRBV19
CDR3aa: CASSPHSSGANVLTF
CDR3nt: TGTGCCAGTAGTCCGCACAGCTCTGGGGCCAACGTCCTGACTTTC

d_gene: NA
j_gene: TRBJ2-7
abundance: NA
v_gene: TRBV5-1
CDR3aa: CASSLAAGLTYEQYF
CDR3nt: TGCGCCAGCAGCTTGGCCGCAGGGCTAACCTACGAGCAGTACTTC

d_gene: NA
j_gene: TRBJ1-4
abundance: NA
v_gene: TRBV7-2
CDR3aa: CASSPNQGRNEKLFF
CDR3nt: TGTGCCAGCAGCCCGAACCAGGGGAGGAATGAAAAACTGTTTTTT

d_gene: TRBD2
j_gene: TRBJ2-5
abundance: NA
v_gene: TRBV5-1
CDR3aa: CASSLVLAGGETQYF
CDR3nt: TGCGCCAGCAGCTTGGTGCTGGCGGGAGGAGAGACCCAGTACTTC

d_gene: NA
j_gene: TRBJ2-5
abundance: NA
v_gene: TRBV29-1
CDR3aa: CSVSRVRETQYF
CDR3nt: TGCAGCGTCTCCAGGGTCCGAGAGACCCAGTACTTC

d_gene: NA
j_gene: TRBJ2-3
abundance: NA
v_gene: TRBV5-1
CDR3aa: CASSPSWGNSGTDTQYF
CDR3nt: TGCGCCAGCAGCCCGTCTTGGGGGAACTCAGGCACAGATACGCAGTATTTT